These 17 T cell receptor beta chains originate from one sample sequenced in a study of blood T cell repertoires in COVID-19. Measured with immunoSEQ multiplex PCR; TCRdb has only the in-frame clones, and not every one. The repertoire holds 70,000 to 95,000 clones, with around 90% as singletons. Sequencing was done on a sample of peripheral blood. Source of these receptors: a woman aged 70 to 79 with acute or convalescent COVID-19.

The chain links TRBV7-2 to TRBJ2-1, with D uncertain. V dropped 2 bases and J dropped 9 bases, with 14 bases sitting between them. Germline V gene sequence: CDR1 SGHTA, CDR2 FQGNSA. The CDR3 length is 14 residues. In DNA, the CDR3 is TGTGCCAGCAGCTTAAATAGCCCGCCTAGTGAGCAGTTCTTC. This sequence encodes CASSLNSPPSEQFF.

This chain links TRBV28 with TRBJ2-2, with 7 nucleotides matching TRBD1. Trimming at V came to 6 bases and at J to 4 bases, leaving 8 bases not matched to a gene. CDR3 length: 15 amino acids. CDR1 and CDR2 from the germline V gene are MDHEN and SYDVKM. The CDR3 coding sequence is TGTGCCAGCAGAACCGAGGGGGCGCGCACCGGGGAGCTGTTTTTT. Its translation is CASRTEGARTGELFF.

The CDR3 loop is CASSAVGGGAGNYGYTF. The CDR3 DNA sequence: TGTGCCAGCAGCGCCGTTGGAGGGGGCGCCGGGAACTATGGCTACACCTTC. The V call is TRBV9, the J call TRBJ1-2, with TRBD1 matching over 7 bases. Trimming removed 3 bases from V and 2 bases from J; junction bases left unmatched: 13. The CDR3 has 17 amino acids. Germline assignment: CDR1 SGDLS and CDR2 YYNGEE.

The chain has TRBV27 and TRBJ1-6; the match to TRBD1 covers 7 bases. Germline V gives CDR1 MNHEY, CDR2 SMNVEV (reference sequence). The CDR3 totals 14 residues. Unmatched junction bases numbered 5, after V lost 6 bases and J lost 6 bases. The CDR3 here is CASRGTARNSPLHF. The CDR3 region has the DNA TGTGCCAGCAGGGGGACAGCCCGTAATTCACCCCTCCACTTT.

J is TRBJ1-6 and V is TRBV15; 10 bases agree with TRBD1. This CDR3 is 16 amino acids long. J gave up 9 bases and V 3 bases, and 8 bases lay outside the gene matches. The V gene's germline CDR1 is LNHNV and CDR2 YYDKDF (reference sequence). CDR3 region: CATSSRQGAWGSPLHF. The CDR3 DNA follows: TGTGCCACCAGCAGCCGACAGGGGGCTTGGGGTTCACCCCTCCACTTT. The full variable domain, rest sourced from reference TRBV15 and TRBJ1-6, is DAMVIQNPRYQVTQFGKPVTLSCSQTLNHNVMYWYQQKSSQAPKLLFHYYDKDFNNEADTPDNFQSRRPNTSFCFLDIRSPGLGDTAMYLCATSSRQGAWGSPLHFGNGTRLTVT.

This chain uses TRBV28 with TRBJ2-5; TRBD1 matches 10 bases. The CDR3 is made up of 19 amino acids. The ends lost 4 bases at V and 2 bases at J; junction bases unmatched: 16. The germline V gene encodes CDR1 MDHEN and CDR2 SYDVKM. The CDR3: CASSSLDRGVGFGQETQYF. Written as DNA, the CDR3 is TGTGCCAGCAGTTCTCTGGACAGGGGGGTTGGTTTCGGTCAAGAGACCCAGTACTTC.

The chain is built from TRBV9 and TRBJ2-5; 7 nucleotides align to TRBD1. The CDR3 runs to 14 residues. Per the germline V gene, CDR1 is SGDLS and CDR2 is YYNGEE. With V trimmed by 6 bases and J by 2 bases, 7 bases remained unmatched. This chain's CDR3 is CASNQRDSQETQYF. The DNA of the CDR3 is TGTGCCAGCAACCAGAGGGACAGTCAAGAGACCCAGTACTTC.

The chain couples TRBV18 to TRBJ2-7, with unresolved D. The CDR3 is made up of 14 amino acids. The germline V gene encodes CDR1 KGHSH and CDR2 LQKENI. V shed 0 bases and J shed 2 bases, with 8 bases lying between them. CDR3 in amino acids: CASSPPVRTYEQYF. The CDR3 DNA reads TGTGCCAGCTCACCACCGGTCAGGACCTACGAGCAGTACTTC.

J is TRBJ2-3 and V is TRBV3-1 (or the pseudogene TRBV3-2); D unresolved. Trimming stripped 2 bases from V and 4 bases from J, with 22 bases between. The CDR3 sequence is 18 residues long. Germline V lookup: CDR1 LGHDT, CDR2 YNNKEL (reference sequence). The DNA for the CDR3 is TGTGCCAGCAGCCAACTCCCCGGAGAACTATCCTATCCAGATACGCAGTATTTT. Protein product: CASSQLPGELSYPDTQYF.

In DNA form, the CDR3 reads TGCAGCGCCCTCGGCGGGGCGTATGAGACCCAGTACTTC. Translation gives CSALGGAYETQYF. This sequence joins TRBV29-1 and TRBJ2-5, with D perhaps TRBD2 (6 bases). CDR1 and CDR2 (germline): SQVTM, ANQGSEA. V gave up 7 bases and J gave up 5 bases, with 17 bases separating them. The CDR3 length is 13 residues.

J is TRBJ2-7 and V is TRBV5-4; tentatively, D is TRBD2 (7 bases). This CDR3 spans 14 amino acids. Deletions cut 2 bases from V and 2 bases from J, with 11 bases between. CDR1 and CDR2 from the germline V gene are SGHNT and YYREEE (reference sequence). The CDR3 nucleotides read TGTGCCAGCAGCTTCGGCGGGGGCACCTACGAGCAGTACTTC. It codes for CASSFGGGTYEQYF.

In its sample, this clone was seen once. This chain uses TRBV12-5 with TRBJ2-2, with a possible D match to TRBD1 (6 bases). The CDR3 runs to 13 residues. Trimming stripped 2 bases from V and 8 bases from J, with 9 bases between. Germline-derived CDR1 and CDR2 are LGHNT and FRNRAP. DNA for the CDR3: TGTGCTAGTGGTTTGTTCGGGACAGGGGAGCTGTTTTTT. Translated: CASGLFGTGELFF.

Only one count was recorded for this clone. V usage is TRBV19 and J usage is TRBJ1-1; TRBD1 matches at 7 bases. This CDR3 region has 14 residues. Germline V gene sequence: CDR1 LNHDA, CDR2 SQIVND (reference sequence). Losses at the gene ends were 5 bases for V and 1 base for J; bases not matched to a gene: 4. Here the CDR3 reads CASSYGTANTEAFF. The CDR3 nucleotides are TGTGCCAGTAGTTACGGGACAGCGAACACTGAAGCTTTCTTT.

This clone was detected only a few times. This CDR3 is CASSLVLSTYEQYF. The DNA of the CDR3 is TGTGCCAGCAGCTTAGTCCTCAGTACCTACGAGCAGTACTTC. The chain carries TRBV11-2 and TRBJ2-7; no firm D call. V lost 1 base, J lost 2 bases, and 9 bases lay in between. Germline loops: CDR1 SGHAT, CDR2 FQNNGV. The length of the CDR3 is 14 residues.

This rearrangement joins TRBV18 to TRBJ2-2; 9 bases agree with TRBD2. CDR1 and CDR2 (germline): KGHSH, LQKENI. V lost 2 bases to trimming and J lost 0 bases; unmatched junction nucleotides: 4. The CDR3 has 17 amino acids. The CDR3, as DNA: TGTGCCAGCTCACCAGATAGCGGGGGCACGAACACCGGGGAGCTGTTTTTT. It yields the protein CASSPDSGGTNTGELFF.

The V and J genes are TRBV7-3 and TRBJ2-5; TRBD2 matches 7 bases. J lost 5 bases, V lost 0 bases, and 6 bases had no gene match. CDR1 and CDR2 from the germline V gene are SGHTA and FQGTGA. CDR3 length equals 15 residues. The CDR3 here is CASSLTGGGDETQYF. The CDR3 nucleotides are TGTGCCAGCAGCTTAACCGGTGGGGGGGACGAGACCCAGTACTTC.

The chain recombines TRBV7-2 with TRBJ1-5; D gene uncertain. Trimming left V 4 bases short and J 4 bases short, with 14 bases between. The length of the CDR3 is 15 residues. CDR1 and CDR2 (germline): SGHTA, FQGNSA. CDR3 DNA: TGTGCCAGCAGCTCTGCCGGGAAGCTTAATCAGCCCCAGCATTTT. The encoded protein is CASSSAGKLNQPQHF.